Reported below is one TCR beta chain. Its antigen remains unidentified. This entry comes from a study of cytomegalovirus exposure and HLA in healthy donors. This PCR relied on a set of 60 Vbeta primers and 13 Jbeta primers. Here immunoSEQ multiplex PCR was the method, and the copy in TCRdb shows in-frame clones only, minus some. This sample's table reports around 74,000 clones. CDR1 is MGHRA and CDR2 is YSYEKL in the germline V gene. The CDR3 has 15 residues. V gave up 1 base and J gave up 5 bases; unmatched junction bases: 8. Study results and limitations: Earlier results showed most TCR beta V segments being productive about 87% or about 30% of the time. A missense variant in DCLRE1C was later tied to TCR beta V- and J-gene trimming. Rates of TCR association differed by HLA locus in a later analysis, with DRB1 highest and HLA-C lowest.

Sequencing used PBMCs. J is TRBJ2-7 and V is TRBV4-1; 7 bases fit TRBD2. This sequence originates from a man between 25 and 39 years old in good health and CMV-seronegative. The CDR3 here is CASSQGAGVFDEQYF. The CDR3 coding sequence is TGCGCCAGCAGCCAAGGGGCGGGGGTGTTTGACGAGCAGTACTTC.